The clone carrying this T cell receptor (beta chain) was detected only a few times. As yet, its antigen is unknown. CDR1 is MNHNS and CDR2 is SASEGT in the germline V gene. With 7 bases removed from V and 3 bases from J, the gap between germline ends came to 9 bases. CDR3 length equals 13 residues. The sample is drawn from a study of T-cell reconstitution after alpha-beta-depleted transplantation in children. Notes on the study in general: Diversity and T-cell counts at one year after transplant derived mostly from new T cells. Approximately two months post-transplant, alpha-beta T cells reportedly originated from several hundred expanded graft clones. Some patients showed high day-60 TCRbeta diversity, which derived from surviving recipient T cells and thymic progenitors.

Unique molecular identifiers were used in preparing the TCRbeta library. TCRdb reanalysed the PCR reads using MiXCR and keeps one entry per CDR3 protein. This table holds around 490,000 distinct CDR3 sequences, approximately 10% found once. The J gene is TRBJ1-4, the V gene TRBV6-1, with D hard to call. This clonotype was obtained from a female patient aged 2-9 years who had a stem cell transplant for aplastic anemia, so the T cells may come from the graft donor. Sample: PBMCs, mostly from graft donor cells, taken 180 days after TCRalphabeta/CD19-depleted stem cell transplant. The CDR3 protein is CASKDLSNEKLFF. For the CDR3, the DNA is TGTGCCAGCAAGGACCTCTCTAATGAAAAACTGTTTTTT.